The 7 T cell receptor beta chains below all came from one sample that was sequenced in a study of blood T cell repertoires in COVID-19. Clones were read by immunoSEQ multiplex PCR, and TCRdb kept only the in-frame ones, dropping some. The sample consists of under 250,000 clones, approximately 91% of them appearing once. What was sequenced was peripheral blood. Source of these receptors: a man aged 60-69 years who had recovered from COVID-19.

Points on this clone: At one end the junction does not follow the germline gene, possibly because of a read error. This specimen includes other DNA sequences encoding the same CDR3. This chain links TRBV4-3 with TRBJ1-1; D not resolved. Germline CDR1 and CDR2: LGHNA and YSLEER. There are 16 residues in the CDR3. DNA of the CDR3: TGCGCCAGCAGCCGGAGTCCGGACCCGGGGTTGGCTGAAGCTTTTTTT. Its protein product is CASSRSPDPGLAEAFF.

This sequence joins TRBV29-1 and TRBJ2-1; 7 bases agree with TRBD2. The germline V gene encodes CDR1 SQVTM and CDR2 ANQGSEA. The CDR3 sequence is 13 residues long. With V trimmed by 5 bases and J by 4 bases, 5 bases remained unmatched. The CDR3 DNA is TGCAGCGTTCTTCGGGGGGTTTACAATGAGCAGTTCTTC. Translated, it gives CSVLRGVYNEQFF.

This clone occurred once. The chain carries TRBV6-6 and TRBJ2-3; TRBD2 matches at 11 bases. The CDR3 has 14 residues. Trimming cost V 5 bases and J 5 bases; bases outside gene matches: 3. Germline lookup yields CDR1 MNHNY and CDR2 SVGAGI (reference sequence). The CDR3 region is CASSIAGGQDTQYF. CDR3 in DNA: TGTGCCAGCAGTATAGCGGGGGGGCAAGATACGCAGTATTTT.

Only one count was recorded for this clone. The rearrangement joins TRBV7-8 to TRBJ1-2; the D is unclear. Germline V CDR1 and CDR2: SGHVS, FQNEAQ. The CDR3 covers 15 residues. Trimming took 0 bases from V and 3 from J, leaving 11 bases between them. CDR3 in DNA: TGTGCCAGCAGCTTAGCCCCAGGTACTTACTATGGCTACACCTTC. It yields the protein CASSLAPGTYYGYTF.

The chain links TRBV5-1 to TRBJ2-5; 7 bases are shared with TRBD2. This CDR3 region has 14 residues. The germline V gene encodes CDR1 SGHRS and CDR2 YFSETQ. The junction had 2 bases not matched to a gene; V was cut back by 2 bases and J by 1 base. The CDR3 here is CASSLSGIQETQYF. CDR3 in DNA: TGCGCCAGCAGCTTAAGCGGGATCCAAGAGACCCAGTACTTC.

The chain carries TRBV11-1 and TRBJ2-7; D not certain. V lost 3 bases and J lost 1, with 7 bases in between. CDR3 length equals 13 residues. Germline-derived CDR1 and CDR2 are SGHAT and FQDESV (reference sequence). DNA of the CDR3: TGTGCCAGCAGCTTGGGCAGATCCTACGAGCAGTACTTC. Amino acids: CASSLGRSYEQYF.

The chain is built from TRBV28 and TRBJ1-5; D uncertain. Trimming left V 4 bases short and J 6 bases short, with 4 bases between. From germline, CDR1 is MDHEN and CDR2 SYDVKM. The CDR3 runs to 11 residues. The CDR3 here is CASSSIQPQHF. CDR3 DNA sequence: TGTGCCAGCAGTTCTATTCAGCCCCAGCATTTT.